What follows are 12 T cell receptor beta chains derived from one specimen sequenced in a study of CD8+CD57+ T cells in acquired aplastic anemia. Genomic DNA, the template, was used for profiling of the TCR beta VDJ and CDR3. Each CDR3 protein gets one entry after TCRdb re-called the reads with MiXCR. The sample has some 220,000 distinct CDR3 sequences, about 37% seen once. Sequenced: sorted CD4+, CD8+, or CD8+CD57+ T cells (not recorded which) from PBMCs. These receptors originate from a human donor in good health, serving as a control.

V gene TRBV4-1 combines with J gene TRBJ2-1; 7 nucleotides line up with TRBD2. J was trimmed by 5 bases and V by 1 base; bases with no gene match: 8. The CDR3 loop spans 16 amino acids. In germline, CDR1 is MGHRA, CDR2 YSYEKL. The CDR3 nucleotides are TGCGCCAGCAGCCAAGTGCGGGGGACTTTGAACAATGAGCAGTTCTTC. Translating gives CASSQVRGTLNNEQFF.

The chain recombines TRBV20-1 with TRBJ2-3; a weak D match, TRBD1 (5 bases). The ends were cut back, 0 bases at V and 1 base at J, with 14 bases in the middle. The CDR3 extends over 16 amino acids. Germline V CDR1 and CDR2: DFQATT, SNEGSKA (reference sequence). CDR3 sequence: CSARDRSLGRTDTQYF. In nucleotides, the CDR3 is TGCAGTGCTAGAGACCGTTCCCTGGGGCGCACAGATACGCAGTATTTT.

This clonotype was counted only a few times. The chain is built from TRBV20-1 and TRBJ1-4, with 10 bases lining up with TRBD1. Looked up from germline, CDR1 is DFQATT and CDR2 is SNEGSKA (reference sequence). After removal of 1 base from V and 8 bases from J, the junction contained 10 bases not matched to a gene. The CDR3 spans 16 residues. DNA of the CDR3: TGCAGTGCTAGAGGGCGACCGGGACAGGGGTACGAAAAACTGTTTTTT. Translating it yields CSARGRPGQGYEKLFF.

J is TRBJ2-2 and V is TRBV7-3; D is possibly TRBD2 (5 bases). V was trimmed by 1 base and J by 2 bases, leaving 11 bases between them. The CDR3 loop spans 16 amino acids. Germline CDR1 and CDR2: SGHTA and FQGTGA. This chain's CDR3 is CASSLMSGYNTGELFF. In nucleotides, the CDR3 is TGTGCCAGCAGCTTAATGTCGGGGTATAACACCGGGGAGCTGTTTTTT.

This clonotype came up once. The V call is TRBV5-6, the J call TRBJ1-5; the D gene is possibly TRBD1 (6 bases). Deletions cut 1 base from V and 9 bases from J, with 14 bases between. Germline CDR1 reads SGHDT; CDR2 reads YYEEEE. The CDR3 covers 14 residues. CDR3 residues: CASSLQGGGRPQHF. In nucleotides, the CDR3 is TGTGCCAGCAGCTTGCAAGGGGGAGGTCGGCCCCAGCATTTT.

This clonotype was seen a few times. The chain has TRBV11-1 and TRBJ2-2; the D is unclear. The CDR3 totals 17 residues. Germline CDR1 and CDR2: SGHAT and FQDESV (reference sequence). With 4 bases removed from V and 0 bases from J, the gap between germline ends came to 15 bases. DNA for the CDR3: TGTGCCAGCAGCTCCCTCGCCGCTACAGCGAACACCGGGGAGCTGTTTTTT. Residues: CASSSLAATANTGELFF.

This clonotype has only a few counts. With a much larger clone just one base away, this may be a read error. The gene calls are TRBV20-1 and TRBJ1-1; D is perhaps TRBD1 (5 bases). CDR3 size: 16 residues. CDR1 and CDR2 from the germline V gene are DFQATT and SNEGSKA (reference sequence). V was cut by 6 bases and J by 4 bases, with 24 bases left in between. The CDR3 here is CSAIRGDLQLSTEAFF. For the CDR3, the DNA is TGCAGTGCAATTAGGGGAGACTTACAACTGAGCACTGAAGCTTTCTTT.

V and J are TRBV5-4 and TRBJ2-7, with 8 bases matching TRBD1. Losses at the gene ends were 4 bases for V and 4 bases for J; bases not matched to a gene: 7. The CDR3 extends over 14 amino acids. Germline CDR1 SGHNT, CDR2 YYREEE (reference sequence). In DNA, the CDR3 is TGTGCCAGCAGCAAGGACAGGGCAAAATACGAGCAGTACTTC. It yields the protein CASSKDRAKYEQYF.

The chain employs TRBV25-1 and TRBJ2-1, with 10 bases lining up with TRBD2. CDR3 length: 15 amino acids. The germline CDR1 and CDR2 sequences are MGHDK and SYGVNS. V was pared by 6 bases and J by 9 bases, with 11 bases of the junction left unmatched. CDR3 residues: CASSPGTSAVGEQFF. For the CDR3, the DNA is TGTGCCAGCAGCCCCGGGACTAGCGCCGTAGGTGAGCAGTTCTTC.

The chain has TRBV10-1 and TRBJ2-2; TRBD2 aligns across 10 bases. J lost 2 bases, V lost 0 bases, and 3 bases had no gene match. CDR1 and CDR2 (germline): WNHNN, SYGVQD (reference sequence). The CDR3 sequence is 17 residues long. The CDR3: CASSESPSGGNTGELFF. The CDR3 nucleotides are TGCGCCAGCAGTGAGTCGCCTAGCGGGGGAAACACCGGGGAGCTGTTTTTT.

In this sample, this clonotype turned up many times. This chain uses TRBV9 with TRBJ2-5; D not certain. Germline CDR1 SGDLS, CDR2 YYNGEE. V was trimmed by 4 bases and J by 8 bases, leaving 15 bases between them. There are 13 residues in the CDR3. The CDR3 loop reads CASSTRLFETQYF. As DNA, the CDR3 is TGTGCCAGCAGCACCCGTCTGTTCGAAACCCAGTACTTC.

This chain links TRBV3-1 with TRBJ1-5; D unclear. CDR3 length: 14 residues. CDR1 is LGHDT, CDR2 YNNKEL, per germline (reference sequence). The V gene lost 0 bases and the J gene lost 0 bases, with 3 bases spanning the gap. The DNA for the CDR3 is TGTGCCAGCAGCCAAGAGTATAGCAATCAGCCCCAGCATTTT. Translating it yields CASSQEYSNQPQHF.